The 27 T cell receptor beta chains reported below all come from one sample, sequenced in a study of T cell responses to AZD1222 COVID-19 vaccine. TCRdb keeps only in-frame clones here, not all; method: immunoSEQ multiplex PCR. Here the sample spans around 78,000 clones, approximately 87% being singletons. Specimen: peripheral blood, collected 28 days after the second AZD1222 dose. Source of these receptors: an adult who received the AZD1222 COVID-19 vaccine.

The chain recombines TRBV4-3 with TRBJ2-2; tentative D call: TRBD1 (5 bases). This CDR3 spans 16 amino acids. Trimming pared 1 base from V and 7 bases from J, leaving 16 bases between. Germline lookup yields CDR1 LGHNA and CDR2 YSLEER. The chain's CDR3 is CASSQASPGFGGELFF. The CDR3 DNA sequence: TGCGCCAGCAGCCAAGCATCCCCAGGGTTTGGCGGGGAGCTGTTTTTT.

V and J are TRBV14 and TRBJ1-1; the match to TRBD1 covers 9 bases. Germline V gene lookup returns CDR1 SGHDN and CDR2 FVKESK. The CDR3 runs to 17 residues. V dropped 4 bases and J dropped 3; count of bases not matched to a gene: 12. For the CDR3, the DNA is TGTGCCAGCAGCCCAGACGTCCGACAGGGGGGGGACACTGAAGCTTTCTTT. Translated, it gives CASSPDVRQGGDTEAFF. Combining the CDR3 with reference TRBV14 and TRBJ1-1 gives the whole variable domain EAGVTQFPSHSVIEKGQTVTLRCDPISGHDNLYWYRRVMGKEIKFLLHFVKESKQDESGMPNNRFLAERTGGTYSTLKVQPAELEDSGVYFCASSPDVRQGGDTEAFFGQGTRLTVV.

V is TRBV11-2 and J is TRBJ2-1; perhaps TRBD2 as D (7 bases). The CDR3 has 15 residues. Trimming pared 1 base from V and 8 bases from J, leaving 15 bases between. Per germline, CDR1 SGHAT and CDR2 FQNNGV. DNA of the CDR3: TGTGCCAGCAGCTTAGGAGTGGGGGGGCCCTATGAGCAGTTCTTC. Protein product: CASSLGVGGPYEQFF.

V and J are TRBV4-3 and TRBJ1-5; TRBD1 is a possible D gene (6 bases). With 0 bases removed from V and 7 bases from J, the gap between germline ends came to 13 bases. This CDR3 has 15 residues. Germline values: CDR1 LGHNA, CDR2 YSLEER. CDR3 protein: CASSQEPRDMQPQHF. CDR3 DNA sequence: TGCGCCAGCAGCCAAGAACCCAGGGACATGCAGCCCCAGCATTTT.

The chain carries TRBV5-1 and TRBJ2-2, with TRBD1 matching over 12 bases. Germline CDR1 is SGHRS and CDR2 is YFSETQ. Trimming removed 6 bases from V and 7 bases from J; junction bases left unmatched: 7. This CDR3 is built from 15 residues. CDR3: CASTSGTGGIGELFF. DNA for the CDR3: TGCGCCAGCACCTCCGGGACAGGGGGCATCGGGGAGCTGTTTTTT. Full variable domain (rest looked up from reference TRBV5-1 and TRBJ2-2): KAGVTQTPRYLIKTRGQQVTLSCSPISGHRSVSWYQQTPGQGLQFLFEYFSETQRNKGNFPGRFSGRQFSNSRSEMNVSTLELGDSALYLCASTSGTGGIGELFFGEGSRLTVL.

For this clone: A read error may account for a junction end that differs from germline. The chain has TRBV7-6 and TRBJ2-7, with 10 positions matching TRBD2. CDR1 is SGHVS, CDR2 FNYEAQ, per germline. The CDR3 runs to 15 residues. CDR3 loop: CASSLEASGGFPSFF. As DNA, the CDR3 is TGTGCCAGCAGCTTAGAGGCTAGCGGGGGCTTCCCCAGTTTCTTC. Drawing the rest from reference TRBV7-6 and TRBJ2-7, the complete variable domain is GAGVSQSPRYKVTKRGQDVALRCDPISGHVSLYWYRQALGQGPEFLTYFNYEAQQDKSGLPNDRFSAERPEGSISTLTIQRTEQRDSAMYRCASSLEASGGFPSFFGPGTRLTVT.

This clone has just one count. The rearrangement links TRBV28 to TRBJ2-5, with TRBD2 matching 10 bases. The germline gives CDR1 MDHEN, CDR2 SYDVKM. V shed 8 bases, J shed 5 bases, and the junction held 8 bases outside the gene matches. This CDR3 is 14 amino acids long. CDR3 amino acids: CASLGLALGETQYF. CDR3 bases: TGTGCCAGCTTGGGACTAGCGCTAGGGGAGACCCAGTACTTC.

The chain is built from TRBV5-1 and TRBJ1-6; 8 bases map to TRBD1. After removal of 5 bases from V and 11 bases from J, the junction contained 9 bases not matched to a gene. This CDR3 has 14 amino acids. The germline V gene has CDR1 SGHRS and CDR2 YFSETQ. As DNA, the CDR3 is TGCGCCAGCAGAATCGGACAGGGAACAACACCCCTCCACTTT. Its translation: CASRIGQGTTPLHF.

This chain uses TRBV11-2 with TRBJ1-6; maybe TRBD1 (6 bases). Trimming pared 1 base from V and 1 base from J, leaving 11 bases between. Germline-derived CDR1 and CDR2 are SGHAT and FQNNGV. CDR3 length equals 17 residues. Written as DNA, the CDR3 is TGTGCCAGCAGCTTAGGTGGAGGGGGATCCTATAATTCACCCCTCCACTTT. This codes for CASSLGGGGSYNSPLHF.

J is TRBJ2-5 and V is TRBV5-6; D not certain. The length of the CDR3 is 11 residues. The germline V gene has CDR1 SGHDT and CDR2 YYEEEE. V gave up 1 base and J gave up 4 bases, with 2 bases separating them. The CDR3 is CASSLLETQYF. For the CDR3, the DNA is TGTGCCAGCAGCTTGCTAGAGACCCAGTACTTC.

The chain's CDR3 is CASSPGGGNTIYF. DNA of the CDR3: TGTGCCAGCAGCCCGGGTGGGGGAAACACCATATATTTT. The genes are TRBV7-7 and TRBJ1-3; D uncertain. V lost 5 bases to trimming and J lost 4 bases, with 9 bases between them. The CDR3 has 13 amino acids. The V gene's germline CDR1 is SSHAT and CDR2 FNYEAQ (reference sequence).

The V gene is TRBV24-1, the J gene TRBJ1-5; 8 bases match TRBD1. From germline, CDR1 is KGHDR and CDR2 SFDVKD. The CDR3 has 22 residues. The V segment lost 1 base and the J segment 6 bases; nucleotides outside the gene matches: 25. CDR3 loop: CATSDFQIVVPRGQGLGQPQHF. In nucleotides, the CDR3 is TGTGCCACCAGTGATTTTCAAATTGTAGTACCCCGAGGACAGGGATTGGGTCAGCCCCAGCATTTT.

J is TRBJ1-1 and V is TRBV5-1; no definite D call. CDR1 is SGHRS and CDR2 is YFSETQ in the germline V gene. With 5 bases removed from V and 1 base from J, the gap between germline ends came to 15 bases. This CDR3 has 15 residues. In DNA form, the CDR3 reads TGCGCCAGCAGTCAGCTCGGGCAACCGAACACTGAAGCTTTCTTT. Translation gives CASSQLGQPNTEAFF. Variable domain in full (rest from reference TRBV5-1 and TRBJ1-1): KAGVTQTPRYLIKTRGQQVTLSCSPISGHRSVSWYQQTPGQGLQFLFEYFSETQRNKGNFPGRFSGRQFSNSRSEMNVSTLELGDSALYLCASSQLGQPNTEAFFGQGTRLTVV.

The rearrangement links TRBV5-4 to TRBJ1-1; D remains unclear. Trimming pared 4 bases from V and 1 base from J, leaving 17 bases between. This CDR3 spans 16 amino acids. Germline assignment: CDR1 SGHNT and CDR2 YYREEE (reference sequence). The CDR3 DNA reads TGTGCCAGCAGCCCCCTCCTCGGGCATCCGAACACTGAAGCTTTCTTT. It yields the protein CASSPLLGHPNTEAFF.

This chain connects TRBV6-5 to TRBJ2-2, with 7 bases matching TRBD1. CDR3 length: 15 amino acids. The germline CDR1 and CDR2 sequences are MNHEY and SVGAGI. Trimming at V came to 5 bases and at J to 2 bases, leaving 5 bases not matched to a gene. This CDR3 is CASSIRTGNTGELFF. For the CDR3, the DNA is TGTGCCAGCAGTATCCGGACAGGAAACACCGGGGAGCTGTTTTTT.

CDR3 sequence reads: CASSSHPTRVISYEQYF. The CDR3 region has the DNA TGTGCCAGCAGCTCCCATCCGACGCGGGTTATCTCCTACGAGCAGTACTTC. The chain couples TRBV7-9 to TRBJ2-7; TRBD2 might be the D (5 bases). The CDR3 consists of 17 residues. With 4 bases removed from V and 0 bases from J, the gap between germline ends came to 19 bases. Germline lookup yields CDR1 SEHNR and CDR2 FQNEAQ (reference sequence).

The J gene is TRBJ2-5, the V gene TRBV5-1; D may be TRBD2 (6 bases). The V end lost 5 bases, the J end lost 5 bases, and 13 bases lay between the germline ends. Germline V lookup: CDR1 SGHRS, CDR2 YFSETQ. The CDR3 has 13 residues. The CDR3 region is CASRSGGGETQYF. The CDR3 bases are TGCGCCAGCAGGTCCGGGGGTGGGGAGACCCAGTACTTC.

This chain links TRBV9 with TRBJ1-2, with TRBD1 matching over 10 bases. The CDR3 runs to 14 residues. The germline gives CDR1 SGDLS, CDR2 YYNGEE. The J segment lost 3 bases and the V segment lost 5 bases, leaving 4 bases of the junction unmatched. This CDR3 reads CASREDRGHYGYTF. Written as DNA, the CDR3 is TGTGCCAGCAGAGAAGACAGGGGGCACTATGGCTACACCTTC. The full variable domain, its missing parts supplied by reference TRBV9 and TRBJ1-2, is DSGVTQTPKHLITATGQRVTLRCSPRSGDLSVYWYQQSLDQGLQFLIQYYNGEERAKGNILERFSAQQFPDLHSELNLSSLELGDSALYFCASREDRGHYGYTFGSGTRLTVV.

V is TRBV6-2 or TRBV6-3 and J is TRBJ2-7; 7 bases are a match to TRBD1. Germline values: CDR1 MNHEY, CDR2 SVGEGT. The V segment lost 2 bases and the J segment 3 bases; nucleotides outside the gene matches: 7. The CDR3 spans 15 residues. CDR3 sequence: CASSYRDRVNYEQYF. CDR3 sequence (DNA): TGTGCCAGCAGTTACCGGGACAGAGTCAACTACGAGCAGTACTTC.

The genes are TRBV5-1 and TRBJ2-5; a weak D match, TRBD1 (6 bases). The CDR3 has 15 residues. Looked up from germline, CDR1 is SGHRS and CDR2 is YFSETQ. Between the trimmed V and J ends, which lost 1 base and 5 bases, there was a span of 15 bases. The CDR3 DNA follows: TGCGCCAGCAGCTTGTGGGCAGGGGAGAGGGAGACCCAGTACTTC. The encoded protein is CASSLWAGERETQYF.

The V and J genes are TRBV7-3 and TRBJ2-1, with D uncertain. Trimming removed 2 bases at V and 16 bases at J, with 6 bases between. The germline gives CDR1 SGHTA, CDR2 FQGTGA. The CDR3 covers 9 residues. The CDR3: CASSLRQFF. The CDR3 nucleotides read TGTGCCAGCAGCTTACGTCAATTCTTC.

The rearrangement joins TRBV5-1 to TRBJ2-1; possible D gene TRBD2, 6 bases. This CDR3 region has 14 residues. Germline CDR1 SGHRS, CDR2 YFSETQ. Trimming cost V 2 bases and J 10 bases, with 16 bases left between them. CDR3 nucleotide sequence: TGCGCCAGCAGCTTAGCGGGCGCCCCAGGGGAGCAGTTCTTC. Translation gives CASSLAGAPGEQFF.

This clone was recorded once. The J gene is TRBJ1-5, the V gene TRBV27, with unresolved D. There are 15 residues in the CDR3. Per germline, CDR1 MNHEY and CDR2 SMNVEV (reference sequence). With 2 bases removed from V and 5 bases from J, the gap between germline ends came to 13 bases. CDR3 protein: CASSLTAGFDQPQHF. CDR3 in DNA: TGTGCCAGCAGTTTAACGGCGGGTTTCGATCAGCCCCAGCATTTT.

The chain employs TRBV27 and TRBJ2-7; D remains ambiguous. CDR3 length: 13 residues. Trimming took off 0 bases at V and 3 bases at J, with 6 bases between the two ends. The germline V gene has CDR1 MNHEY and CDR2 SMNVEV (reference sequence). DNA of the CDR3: TGTGCCAGCAGTTTATCGATCGACTACGAGCAGTACTTC. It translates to CASSLSIDYEQYF.

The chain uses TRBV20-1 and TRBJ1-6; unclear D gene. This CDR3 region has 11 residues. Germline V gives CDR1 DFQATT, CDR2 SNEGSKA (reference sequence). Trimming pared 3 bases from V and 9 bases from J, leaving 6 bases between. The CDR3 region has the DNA TGCAGTGCTAGTTCGGGTTCACCCCTCCACTTT. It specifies CSASSGSPLHF.

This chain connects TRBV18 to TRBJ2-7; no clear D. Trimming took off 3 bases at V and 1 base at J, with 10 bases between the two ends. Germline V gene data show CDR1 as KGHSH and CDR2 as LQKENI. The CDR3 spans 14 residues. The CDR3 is CASSPSGRSYEQYF. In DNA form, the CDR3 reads TGTGCCAGCTCACCCTCTGGACGGTCCTACGAGCAGTACTTC.

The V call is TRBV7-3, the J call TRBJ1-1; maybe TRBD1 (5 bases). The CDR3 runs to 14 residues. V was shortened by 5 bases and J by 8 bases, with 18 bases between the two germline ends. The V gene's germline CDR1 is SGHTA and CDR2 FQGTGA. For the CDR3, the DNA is TGTGCCAGCAGCGAGAGGGGCAGGGCGAAGGAAGCTTTCTTT. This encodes CASSERGRAKEAFF.